A selection of T cell receptor beta chains follows, all from one sample in a study of T cells in localized non-small cell lung cancer. Libraries were prepared by immunoSEQ multiplex PCR; TCRdb keeps only in-frame clonotypes and omits some of them. The table lists tens of thousands of clones, 80% to 95% of them singletons. Sequencing used peripheral blood mononuclear cells, obtained before any cancer treatment. These TCRs come from a woman aged 40-70 years with stage III lung adenocarcinoma. Each CDR3 is given with its conserved first and last residue. Each record gives: J gene, V gene, clone size, D gene, CDR3 length, CDR3 protein, CDR3 DNA. The D gene is left open where the match is weak. For some rows the clone size is stated as once, few or many, or as a class when expanded; others skip it.

j_call: TRBJ2-7
v_call: TRBV27
clone_size: .
d_call: TRBD1
cdr3_length: 15
cdr3_aa: CASSSLGQPPGEQYF
cdr3_nt: TGTGCCAGCAGCAGCCTGGGACAGCCTCCTGGCGAGCAGTACTTC

j_call: TRBJ1-1
v_call: TRBV7-9
clone_size: .
d_call: TRBD1
cdr3_length: 16
cdr3_aa: CASSDIGQGANTEAFF
cdr3_nt: TGTGCCAGCAGCGACATCGGACAGGGGGCGAACACTGAAGCTTTCTTT

j_call: TRBJ2-5
v_call: TRBV5-4
clone_size: few
d_call: .
cdr3_length: 15
cdr3_aa: CASSLVSTAQETQYF
cdr3_nt: TGTGCCAGCAGCTTGGTATCTACCGCCCAAGAGACCCAGTACTTC

j_call: TRBJ1-4
v_call: TRBV6-5
clone_size: .
d_call: .
cdr3_length: 15
cdr3_aa: CASSKLNGRDEKLFF
cdr3_nt: TGTGCCAGCAGCAAATTAAATGGACGAGATGAAAAACTGTTTTTT

j_call: TRBJ2-7
v_call: TRBV2
clone_size: .
d_call: .
cdr3_length: 14
cdr3_aa: CASRQGSYSYEQYF
cdr3_nt: TGTGCCAGCAGACAGGGTTCCTACTCCTACGAGCAGTACTTC

j_call: TRBJ2-5
v_call: TRBV7-7
clone_size: .
d_call: .
cdr3_length: 15
cdr3_aa: CASSLYGGVWETQYF
cdr3_nt: TGTGCTAGCAGCTTATATGGCGGCGTGTGGGAGACCCAGTACTTC

j_call: TRBJ1-1
v_call: TRBV13
clone_size: .
d_call: .
cdr3_length: 14
cdr3_aa: CASSSTVLNTEAFF
cdr3_nt: TGTGCCAGCAGCTCGACCGTATTGAACACTGAAGCTTTCTTT

j_call: TRBJ2-7
v_call: TRBV5-6
clone_size: .
d_call: .
cdr3_length: 13
cdr3_aa: CASSLYRDYEQYF
cdr3_nt: TGTGCCAGCAGCTTGTACCGGGACTACGAGCAGTACTTC

j_call: TRBJ2-5
v_call: TRBV2
clone_size: .
d_call: TRBD2
cdr3_length: 14
cdr3_aa: CASSRTSSRETQYF
cdr3_nt: TGTGCCAGCAGTCGGACTAGTTCGAGAGAGACCCAGTACTTC

j_call: TRBJ2-3
v_call: TRBV11-2
clone_size: .
d_call: .
cdr3_length: 14
cdr3_aa: CASSRGTGTDTQYF
cdr3_nt: TGTGCCAGCAGCCGGGGGACGGGCACAGATACGCAGTATTTT

j_call: TRBJ1-1
v_call: TRBV7-9
clone_size: few
d_call: TRBD1
cdr3_length: 13
cdr3_aa: CASSSRQGTEAFF
cdr3_nt: TGTGCCAGCAGCTCAAGACAGGGTACTGAAGCTTTCTTT

j_call: TRBJ2-1
v_call: TRBV6-1
clone_size: .
d_call: TRBD1
cdr3_length: 14
cdr3_aa: CASSEAGTANEQFF
cdr3_nt: TGTGCCAGCAGTGAAGCAGGGACAGCTAATGAGCAGTTCTTC

j_call: TRBJ2-1
v_call: TRBV5-8
clone_size: .
d_call: TRBD1
cdr3_length: 13
cdr3_aa: CASPTGKGNEQFF
cdr3_nt: TGTGCCAGCCCGACAGGGAAGGGTAATGAGCAGTTCTTC

j_call: TRBJ2-1
v_call: TRBV10-1
clone_size: .
d_call: .
cdr3_length: 16
cdr3_aa: CASSLLTGNNYNEQFF
cdr3_nt: TGCGCCAGCAGTCTACTAACAGGGAATAACTACAATGAGCAGTTCTTC

j_call: TRBJ1-2
v_call: TRBV7-8
clone_size: .
d_call: .
cdr3_length: 14
cdr3_aa: CASSETTGTYGYTF
cdr3_nt: TGTGCCAGCAGCGAGACGACAGGCACCTATGGCTACACCTTC

j_call: TRBJ2-3
v_call: TRBV7-7
clone_size: .
d_call: .
cdr3_length: 14
cdr3_aa: CASSLGTSTDTQYF
cdr3_nt: TGTGCCAGCAGCTTGGGGACTAGCACAGATACGCAGTATTTT